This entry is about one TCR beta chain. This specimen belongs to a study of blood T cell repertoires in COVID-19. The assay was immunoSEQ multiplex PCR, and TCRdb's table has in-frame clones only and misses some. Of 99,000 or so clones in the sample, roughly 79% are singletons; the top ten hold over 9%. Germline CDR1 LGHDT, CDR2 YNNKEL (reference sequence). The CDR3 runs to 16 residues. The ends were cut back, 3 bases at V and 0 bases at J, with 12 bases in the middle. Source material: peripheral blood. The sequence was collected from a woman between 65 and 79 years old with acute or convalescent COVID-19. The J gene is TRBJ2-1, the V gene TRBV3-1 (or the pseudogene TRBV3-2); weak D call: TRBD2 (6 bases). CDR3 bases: TGTGCCAGCAGCCAGGGACTGAGAAGCTCCTACAATGAGCAGTTCTTC. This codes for CASSQGLRSSYNEQFF.